Listed here are 6 T cell receptor beta chains from one sample, sequenced in a study of blood T cell repertoires in COVID-19. Produced via immunoSEQ multiplex PCR; TCRdb's table is partial and in-frame only. The data show 150,000 to 200,000 clones, around 86% seen once. Specimen: peripheral blood. The source is a man aged 70 or older with acute or convalescent COVID-19.

The V call is TRBV5-1, the J call TRBJ2-3, with a tentative D call TRBD2 (7 bases). Germline CDR1 reads SGHRS; CDR2 reads YFSETQ. CDR3 length: 16 residues. The germline V and J ends were trimmed by 5 bases and 2 bases, with 18 bases remaining between them. The CDR3: CASREGGTGYTDTQYF. In DNA form, the CDR3 reads TGCGCCAGCAGGGAGGGGGGGACTGGATACACAGATACGCAGTATTTT.

This rearrangement joins TRBV2 to TRBJ1-6; 9 bases fit TRBD1. The germline V gene encodes CDR1 SNHLY and CDR2 FYNNEI. V trimming: 5 bases; J trimming: 5 bases; junction bases outside the gene matches: 4. The CDR3 extends over 15 amino acids. CDR3 amino acids: CASSYRDRDNSPLHF. The CDR3 DNA is TGTGCCAGCAGTTACCGGGACAGGGATAATTCACCCCTCCACTTT.

The chain links TRBV3-1 (or the pseudogene TRBV3-2) to TRBJ1-4, with D possibly being TRBD1 (6 bases). Germline V lookup: CDR1 LGHDT, CDR2 YNNKEL (reference sequence). The CDR3 spans 15 residues. V was cut by 4 bases and J by 4 bases, with 13 bases left in between. DNA for the CDR3: TGTGCCAGCAGCCTCGACAGGTGGGGTAATGAAAAACTGTTTTTT. Amino acid sequence: CASSLDRWGNEKLFF.

The V and J genes are TRBV6-5 and TRBJ1-1; possibly TRBD1 for D (6 bases). The germline V gene encodes CDR1 MNHEY and CDR2 SVGAGI. V lost 6 bases to trimming and J lost 2 bases, with 13 bases between them. The CDR3 totals 14 residues. The DNA of the CDR3 is TGTGCCAGCAGATACGACAGGTTAAACACTGAAGCTTTCTTT. Translating it yields CASRYDRLNTEAFF.

This rearrangement joins TRBV7-2 to TRBJ1-2, with D unresolved. Germline V gene lookup returns CDR1 SGHTA and CDR2 FQGNSA. Trimming took off 5 bases at V and 5 bases at J, with 9 bases between the two ends. This CDR3 contains 12 residues. The CDR3 is CASSHQAYGYTF. The CDR3 nucleotides are TGTGCCAGCAGCCACCAGGCATATGGCTACACCTTC.

The chain joins TRBV30 to TRBJ2-3, with D perhaps TRBD2 (6 bases). CDR3 length equals 14 residues. Germline V gives CDR1 GTSNPN, CDR2 SVGIG (reference sequence). Trimming removed 5 bases at V and 2 bases at J, with 14 bases between. The CDR3 DNA follows: TGTGCCTGGGTGCCCGGGGGATACACAGATACGCAGTATTTT. As protein: CAWVPGGYTDTQYF.